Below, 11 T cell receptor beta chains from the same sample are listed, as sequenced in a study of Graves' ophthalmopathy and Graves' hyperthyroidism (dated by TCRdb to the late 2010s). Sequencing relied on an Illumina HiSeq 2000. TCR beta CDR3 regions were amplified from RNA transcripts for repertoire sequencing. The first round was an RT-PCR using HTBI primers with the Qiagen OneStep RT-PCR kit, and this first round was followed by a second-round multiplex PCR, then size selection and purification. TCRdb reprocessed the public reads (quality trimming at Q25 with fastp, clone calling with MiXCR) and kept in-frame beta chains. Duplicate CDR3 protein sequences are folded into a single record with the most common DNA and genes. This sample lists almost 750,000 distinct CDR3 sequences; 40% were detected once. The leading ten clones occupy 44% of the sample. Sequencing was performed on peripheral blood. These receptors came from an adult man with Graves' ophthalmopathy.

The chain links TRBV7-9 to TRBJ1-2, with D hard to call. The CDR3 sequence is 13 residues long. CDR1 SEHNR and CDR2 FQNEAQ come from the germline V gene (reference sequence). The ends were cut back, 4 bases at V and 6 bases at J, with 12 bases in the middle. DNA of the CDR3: TGTGCCAGCAGCTGGGGTGCTGCCCATGGCTACACCTTC. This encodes CASSWGAAHGYTF.

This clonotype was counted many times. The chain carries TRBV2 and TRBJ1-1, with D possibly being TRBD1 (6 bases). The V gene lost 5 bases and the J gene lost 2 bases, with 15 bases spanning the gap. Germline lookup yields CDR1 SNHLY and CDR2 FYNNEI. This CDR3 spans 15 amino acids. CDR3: CASSLSGTSNTEAFF. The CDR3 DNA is TGTGCCAGCAGTCTCTCCGGGACATCAAACACTGAAGCTTTCTTT.

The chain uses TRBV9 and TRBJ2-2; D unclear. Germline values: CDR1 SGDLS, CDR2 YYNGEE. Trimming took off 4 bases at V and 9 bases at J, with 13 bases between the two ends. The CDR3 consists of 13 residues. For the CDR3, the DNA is TGTGCCAGCAGCCCACAGACGGTCTGGGAGCTGTTTTTT. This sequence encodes CASSPQTVWELFF.

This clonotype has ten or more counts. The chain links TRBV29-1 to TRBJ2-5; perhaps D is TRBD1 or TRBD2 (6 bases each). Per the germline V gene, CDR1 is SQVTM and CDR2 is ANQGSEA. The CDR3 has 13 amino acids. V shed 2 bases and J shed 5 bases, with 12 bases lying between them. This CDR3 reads CSVEHQGRETQYF. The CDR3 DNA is TGCAGCGTTGAACACCAGGGGAGGGAGACCCAGTACTTC.

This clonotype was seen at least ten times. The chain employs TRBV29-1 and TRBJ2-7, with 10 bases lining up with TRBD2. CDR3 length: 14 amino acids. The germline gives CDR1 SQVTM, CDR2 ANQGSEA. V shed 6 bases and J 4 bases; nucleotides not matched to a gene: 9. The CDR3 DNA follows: TGCAGCGTAGACGGAGCGGGAGGGAAGTACGAGCAGTACTTC. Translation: CSVDGAGGKYEQYF.

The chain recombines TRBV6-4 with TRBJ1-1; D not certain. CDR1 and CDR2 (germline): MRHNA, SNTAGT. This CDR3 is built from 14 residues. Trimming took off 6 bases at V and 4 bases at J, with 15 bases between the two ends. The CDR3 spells CASRYSRVGTEAFF. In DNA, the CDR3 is TGTGCCAGCAGGTATTCTCGCGTTGGCACTGAAGCTTTCTTT.

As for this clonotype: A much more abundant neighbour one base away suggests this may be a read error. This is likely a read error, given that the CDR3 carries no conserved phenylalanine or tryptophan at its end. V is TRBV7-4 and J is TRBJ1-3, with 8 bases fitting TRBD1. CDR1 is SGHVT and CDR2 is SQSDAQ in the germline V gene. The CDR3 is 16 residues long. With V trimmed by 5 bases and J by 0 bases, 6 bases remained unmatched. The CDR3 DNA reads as TGTGCCAGCAGCCCCCGGACAGGGACCTCTGGAAACACCATATATCTT. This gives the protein CASSPRTGTSGNTIYL.

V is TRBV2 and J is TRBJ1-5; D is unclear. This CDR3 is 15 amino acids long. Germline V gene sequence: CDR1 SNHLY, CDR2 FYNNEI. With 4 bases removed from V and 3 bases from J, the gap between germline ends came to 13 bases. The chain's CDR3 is CASSVVGLYNQPQHF. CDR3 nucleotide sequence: TGTGCCAGCAGTGTTGTAGGGCTCTACAATCAGCCCCAGCATTTT.

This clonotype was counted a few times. CDR3 DNA: TGCGCCAGCAGCTTGGTTGAAGGGGGGGCCACTGAAGCTTTCTTT. Protein: CASSLVEGGATEAFF. V and J are TRBV5-1 and TRBJ1-1; perhaps TRBD1 as D (6 bases). CDR3 size: 15 residues. Germline values: CDR1 SGHRS, CDR2 YFSETQ. Trimming removed 0 bases at V and 4 bases at J, with 13 bases between. Drawing the rest from reference TRBV5-1 and TRBJ1-1, the complete variable domain is KAGVTQTPRYLIKTRGQQVTLSCSPISGHRSVSWYQQTPGQGLQFLFEYFSETQRNKGNFPGRFSGRQFSNSRSEMNVSTLELGDSALYLCASSLVEGGATEAFFGQGTRLTVV.

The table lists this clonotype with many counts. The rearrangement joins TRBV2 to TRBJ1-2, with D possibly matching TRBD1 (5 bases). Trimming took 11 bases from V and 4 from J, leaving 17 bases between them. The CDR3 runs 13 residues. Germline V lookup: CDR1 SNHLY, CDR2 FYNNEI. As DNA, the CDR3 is TGTGCCCGATTGGGGGGTGCGGGCTATGGCTACACCTTC. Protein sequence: CARLGGAGYGYTF.

For the CDR3, the DNA is TGTGCCAGCAGTTTACTCTTAGGGTACGAGCAGTACTTC. Its translation: CASSLLLGYEQYF. The rearrangement links TRBV2 to TRBJ2-7, with D unclear. Germline CDR1 is SNHLY and CDR2 is FYNNEI. V lost 5 bases and J 4 bases, leaving 12 bases between the germline ends. This CDR3 spans 13 amino acids.